This T cell receptor (beta chain) was obtained from a study of T cells in Graves' hyperthyroidism and ophthalmopathy. The CDR3 runs 13 residues. Germline loops: CDR1 LGHDT, CDR2 YNNKEL (reference sequence). V was clipped by 5 bases and J by 4 bases, with 11 bases between them. This clonotype came up many times. Amplification of TCR beta CDR3 regions was performed using RNA transcripts as template. HTBI primers were the set used in a first-round RT-PCR of the TCR CDR3. TCRdb recomputed calls from the multiplex PCR reads with MiXCR, one row per CDR3 protein. Here the sample spans roughly 570,000 distinct CDR3 sequences, just over 45% being singletons.

Source material: peripheral blood or thyroid tissue (not recorded which). This clonotype was sampled from a woman in her late teens or twenties with Graves' hyperthyroidism. The rearrangement links TRBV3-1 to TRBJ1-2, with D tentatively TRBD1 (5 bases). CDR3 residues: CASSKGRGYGYTF. The CDR3 nucleotides read TGTGCCAGCAGCAAGGGGCGAGGCTATGGCTACACCTTC. The full variable domain, in which reference TRBV3-1 and TRBJ1-2 provide the parts outside the CDR3, is DTAVSQTPKYLVTQMGNDKSIKCEQNLGHDTMYWYKQDSKKFLKIMFSYNNKELIINETVPNRFSPKSPDKAHLNLHINSLELGDSAVYFCASSKGRGYGYTFGSGTRLTVV.